One and the same sample provided the 5 T cell receptor beta chains below, sequenced in a study of shared clonotypes between healthy human individuals. Data came from immunoSEQ multiplex PCR; TCRdb stores just in-frame clones and leaves some out. The sample records around 2,000,000 clones, 85% to 95% being singletons. Sequencing was carried out using naive CD4+ T cells sorted from blood. The subset was: CD45RA+ positively selected. These TCRs come from a man between 18 and 35 years old in good health.

The chain recombines TRBV27 with TRBJ2-7; 7 bases are a match to TRBD2. The CDR3 spans 17 residues. V trimming: 9 bases; J trimming: 3 bases; junction bases outside the gene matches: 20. CDR1 is MNHEY, CDR2 SMNVEV, per germline (reference sequence). CDR3 amino acids: CARPPAGRASLGYEQYF. The DNA of the CDR3 is TGTGCCAGGCCTCCCGCGGGGAGGGCAAGTTTAGGCTACGAGCAGTACTTC.

The chain combines TRBV28 with TRBJ1-1, with TRBD1 identical over 9 bases. V trimming: 6 bases; J trimming: 2 bases; junction bases outside the gene matches: 4. The CDR3 is made up of 14 amino acids. The germline V gene has CDR1 MDHEN and CDR2 SYDVKM. The CDR3 DNA follows: TGTGCCAGCAGGGGACAGGGAGTCAACACTGAAGCTTTCTTT. The encoded protein is CASRGQGVNTEAFF.

The rearrangement links TRBV28 to TRBJ2-3; possibly TRBD1 or TRBD2 for D (5 bases each). The CDR3 loop spans 16 amino acids. Trimming took off 3 bases at V and 3 bases at J, with 16 bases between the two ends. Germline assignment: CDR1 MDHEN and CDR2 SYDVKM. The CDR3 DNA reads as TGTGCCAGCAGTTTGGCCGGGTCAGAGGGGACAGATACGCAGTATTTT. This encodes CASSLAGSEGTDTQYF. The full variable domain, rest sourced from reference TRBV28 and TRBJ2-3, is DVKVTQSSRYLVKRTGEKVFLECVQDMDHENMFWYRQDPGLGLRLIYFSYDVKMKEKGDIPEGYSVSREKKERFSLILESASTNQTSMYLCASSLAGSEGTDTQYFGPGTRLTVL.

This chain connects TRBV6-6 to TRBJ2-2; 9 bases are a match to TRBD1. The CDR3 is 15 residues long. With V trimmed by 6 bases and J by 2 bases, 4 bases remained unmatched. Germline V CDR1 and CDR2: MNHNY, SVGAGI (reference sequence). The CDR3 loop reads CASRDRGGNTGELFF. In nucleotides, the CDR3 is TGTGCCAGCAGGGACAGGGGCGGTAACACCGGGGAGCTGTTTTTT.

The chain is built from TRBV10-3 and TRBJ2-1; the match to TRBD2 covers 14 bases. V lost 3 bases, J lost 0 bases, and 4 bases stayed unmatched. The CDR3 runs to 18 residues. The germline V gene encodes CDR1 ENHRY and CDR2 SYGVKD. This CDR3 is CAISEGLAGGPSYNEQFF. In DNA form, the CDR3 reads TGTGCCATCAGTGAAGGACTAGCGGGAGGACCCTCCTACAATGAGCAGTTCTTC.